These 24 T cell receptor beta chains were all obtained from the same sample, sequenced in a study of T-cell memory formation after mild COVID-19 (dated by TCRdb to the early 2020s). Library method: 5' RACE. TCRdb records Illumina NovaSeq 6000 as the sequencer. The public sequencing data were trimmed at Q25 with fastp and processed into clonotypes with MiXCR by TCRdb, which kept only in-frame beta chains. CDR3 protein duplicates are merged, each entry listing the most common genes and DNA. Counted in this sample were approximately 250,000 distinct CDR3 sequences; roughly 15% of them appeared once. The top ten clonotypes cover about a fifth of the sample. Sequencing was carried out using PBMCs or a T cell subset sorted from them (not recorded which). Every receptor here comes from a man aged 18 to 35 who had mild COVID-19 (a few samples of this study predate the infection). The sample titles of this study are shuffled in the database, so cell type and time point are left out; the donor was told from shared clones.

The chain couples TRBV19 to TRBJ2-7, with TRBD1 matching over 7 bases. This CDR3 region has 12 residues. V shed 3 bases and J 10 bases; nucleotides not matched to a gene: 6. The germline gives CDR1 LNHDA, CDR2 SQIVND (reference sequence). The CDR3 bases are TGTGCCAGTAGTATGCGGACAGGCCGTCAGTACTTC. Its protein is CASSMRTGRQYF. The whole variable domain, remainder taken from reference TRBV19 and TRBJ2-7, is DGGITQSPKYLFRKEGQNVTLSCEQNLNHDAMYWYRQDPGQGLRLIYYSQIVNDFQKGDIAEGYSVSREKKESFPLTVTSAQKNPTAFYLCASSMRTGRQYFGPGTRLTVT.

This clonotype was counted many times. This sequence joins TRBV25-1 and TRBJ1-3; unclear D gene. Germline CDR1 is MGHDK and CDR2 is SYGVNS. Trimming took off 7 bases at V and 0 bases at J, with 13 bases between the two ends. This CDR3 contains 15 residues. CDR3 loop: CASTPPGPSGNTIYF. For the CDR3, the DNA is TGTGCCAGCACCCCCCCAGGTCCCTCTGGAAACACCATATATTTT.

There are a few counts of this clonotype. The J gene is TRBJ2-3, the V gene TRBV6-5; 8 nucleotides match TRBD2. The germline V gene encodes CDR1 MNHEY and CDR2 SVGAGI. The CDR3 has 14 residues. V lost 5 bases and J lost 6; bases outside the gene matches: 7. CDR3 sequence reads: CASSPTGGIDTQYF. The CDR3 coding sequence is TGTGCCAGCAGTCCGACGGGGGGGATCGATACGCAGTATTTT.

The chain has TRBV29-1 and TRBJ2-2; D is perhaps TRBD1 or TRBD2 (5 bases each). Trimming removed 6 bases from V and 6 bases from J, with 8 bases in between. This CDR3 contains 11 residues. CDR1 is SQVTM and CDR2 is ANQGSEA in the germline V gene. The CDR3 region is CSVEGSGELFF. CDR3 nucleotide sequence: TGCAGCGTAGAGGGGTCCGGGGAGCTGTTTTTT.

This clonotype has at least ten counts. This chain links TRBV5-5 with TRBJ2-1; 7 nucleotides agree with TRBD1. Germline CDR1 SGHKS, CDR2 YYEKEE (reference sequence). The CDR3 loop spans 14 amino acids. Germline trimming cut 3 bases from V and 5 bases from J; bases unmatched to any gene: 5. The CDR3 sequence: CASSWFTGDNEQFF. The CDR3 nucleotides read TGTGCCAGCAGCTGGTTTACAGGGGACAATGAGCAGTTCTTC.

This clonotype was counted a few times. The rearrangement links TRBV27 to TRBJ2-5, with 9 bases fitting TRBD2. The CDR3 totals 16 residues. Germline values: CDR1 MNHEY, CDR2 SMNVEV (reference sequence). With 3 bases clipped from V and 3 bases from J, the junction kept 8 bases outside the gene matches. This chain's CDR3 is CASSFRRGGLKETQYF. CDR3 DNA: TGTGCCAGCAGTTTCCGGCGGGGGGGCCTAAAAGAGACCCAGTACTTC.

The chain links TRBV10-2 to TRBJ1-3; maybe TRBD1 (5 bases). CDR1 is WSHSY and CDR2 is SAAADI in the germline V gene. The CDR3 covers 13 residues. Trimming took off 6 bases at V and 9 bases at J, with 15 bases between the two ends. The CDR3 loop reads CASSREARGTIYF. In nucleotides, the CDR3 is TGCGCCAGCAGCAGGGAAGCGAGGGGCACCATATATTTT.

Ten or more counts support this clonotype. The gene calls are TRBV12-3 or TRBV12-4 and TRBJ2-1; 9 bases fit TRBD2. The V segment lost 5 bases and the J segment 6 bases; nucleotides outside the gene matches: 14. CDR3 length: 17 amino acids. The CDR3 DNA sequence: TGTGCCAGCAGTCCCTCCTGGGGGGCTAGCGGGGTCAATGAGCAGTTCTTC. Translating it yields CASSPSWGASGVNEQFF.

The chain carries TRBV5-6 and TRBJ2-5; TRBD2 agrees at 11 bases. V was clipped by 7 bases and J by 4 bases; unmatched bases: 6. Germline V lookup: CDR1 SGHDT, CDR2 YYEEEE. CDR3 length: 14 amino acids. This chain's CDR3 is CASGGTSGGETQYF. The CDR3 DNA reads TGTGCCAGCGGGGGGACTAGCGGAGGAGAGACCCAGTACTTC.

This chain uses TRBV5-1 with TRBJ1-2, with 8 bases aligning to TRBD1. V was pared by 5 bases and J by 6 bases, with 9 bases of the junction left unmatched. CDR3 length equals 14 residues. CDR1 SGHRS and CDR2 YFSETQ come from the germline V gene. The CDR3 nucleotides are TGCGCCAGCAGTCCCGGACAGGGCATCCATGGCTACACCTTC. Translating it yields CASSPGQGIHGYTF.

This clonotype showed up just a few times. The chain links TRBV7-9 to TRBJ2-3, with D uncertain. This CDR3 has 13 amino acids. The V end lost 8 bases, the J end lost 6 bases, and 15 bases lay between the germline ends. Germline CDR1 and CDR2: SEHNR and FQNEAQ (reference sequence). CDR3 in DNA: TGTGCCAGCTTCGTAATCGGGTACGATACGCAGTATTTT. Protein sequence: CASFVIGYDTQYF.

This clonotype was seen more than once but under ten times. The chain has TRBV12-3 or TRBV12-4 and TRBJ2-7; unclear D gene. The CDR3 is 13 residues long. V was clipped by 5 bases and J by 6 bases, with 14 bases between them. CDR3 amino acids: CASSPGPPSEQYF. CDR3 coding DNA: TGTGCCAGCAGTCCCGGACCCCCCTCCGAGCAGTACTTC.

The table lists this clonotype with a few counts. This rearrangement joins TRBV5-1 to TRBJ2-1, with TRBD2 identical over 9 bases. The CDR3 sequence is 15 residues long. With V trimmed by 0 bases and J by 9 bases, 7 bases remained unmatched. The germline CDR1 and CDR2 sequences are SGHRS and YFSETQ. The CDR3 DNA sequence: TGCGCCAGCAGCTTGGCCCGGCGGGGGGGCGGTGAGCAGTTCTTC. Protein product: CASSLARRGGGEQFF.

CDR3 sequence: CASSFDTSYEQYF. Here the CDR3 DNA reads TGTGCCAGCAGCTTCGACACATCCTACGAGCAGTACTTC. This chain connects TRBV11-2 to TRBJ2-7; D is unclear. The CDR3 extends over 13 amino acids. V was cut by 3 bases and J by 1 base, with 7 bases left in between. CDR1 is SGHAT, CDR2 FQNNGV, per germline. Together with reference TRBV11-2 and TRBJ2-7, the CDR3 gives the full variable domain: EAGVAQSPRYKIIEKRQSVAFWCNPISGHATLYWYQQILGQGPKLLIQFQNNGVVDDSQLPKDRFSAERLKGVDSTLKIQPAKLEDSAVYLCASSFDTSYEQYFGPGTRLTVT.

The J gene is TRBJ2-1, the V gene TRBV24-1, with D tentatively TRBD2 (6 bases). The CDR3 consists of 15 residues. Per germline, CDR1 KGHDR and CDR2 SFDVKD. The ends were cut back, 0 bases at V and 8 bases at J, with 13 bases in the middle. CDR3 loop: CATSDLASGSHEQFF. For the CDR3, the DNA is TGTGCCACCAGTGATTTGGCCAGCGGGTCCCATGAGCAGTTCTTC.

The chain couples TRBV4-3 to TRBJ2-2; D gene unclear. The CDR3 has 16 residues. V was clipped by 2 bases and J by 1 base, with 11 bases between them. CDR1 and CDR2 (germline): LGHNA, YSLEER. CDR3 in DNA: TGCGCCAGCAGCCAAACCCCATCAGGGAACACCGGGGAGCTGTTTTTT. As protein: CASSQTPSGNTGELFF.

This clonotype showed up many times. The genes are TRBV20-1 and TRBJ1-2, with a tentative D call TRBD1 (6 bases). The CDR3 runs 13 residues. Germline V lookup: CDR1 DFQATT, CDR2 SNEGSKA (reference sequence). V lost 0 bases and J 8 bases, leaving 13 bases between the germline ends. As DNA, the CDR3 is TGCAGTGCTAGAGATTCCGGGGGCCTCGGCTACACCTTC. Translated: CSARDSGGLGYTF.

This clonotype came up a few times. The chain employs TRBV20-1 and TRBJ2-1, with TRBD1 matching 8 bases. CDR1 DFQATT and CDR2 SNEGSKA come from the germline V gene (reference sequence). The V and J ends lost 5 bases and 3 bases, in that order; junction bases with no gene match: 3. The CDR3 consists of 13 residues. CDR3 DNA sequence: TGCAGTGCTGATGGACAGGGCTACAATGAGCAGTTCTTC. This translates into CSADGQGYNEQFF.

In this sample, this clonotype turned up a few times. The chain employs TRBV4-3 and TRBJ1-4; D not resolved. The V and J ends lost 1 base and 7 bases respectively, with 13 bases between them. Germline V gene data show CDR1 as LGHNA and CDR2 as YSLEER. This CDR3 comprises 15 residues. The CDR3 loop reads CASSQGPESIEKLFF. The CDR3 coding sequence is TGCGCCAGCAGCCAAGGACCTGAATCGATTGAAAAACTGTTTTTT.

This clonotype was counted a few times. J is TRBJ2-1 and V is TRBV6-6; D gene unclear. CDR1 and CDR2 from the germline V gene are MNHNY and SVGAGI (reference sequence). Trimming shortened V by 2 bases and J by 6 bases, and 17 bases separated the two germline ends. The CDR3 length is 16 residues. CDR3 DNA: TGTGCCAGCAGTTACCCCGGAGACCCCAAAGGCAATGAGCAGTTCTTC. The encoded protein is CASSYPGDPKGNEQFF.

V gene TRBV11-2 combines with J gene TRBJ2-1, with D perhaps given as TRBD1 or TRBD2 (6 bases each). This CDR3 has 14 residues. The germline gives CDR1 SGHAT, CDR2 FQNNGV. V dropped 1 base and J dropped 7 bases, with 11 bases sitting between them. CDR3 residues: CASSLGLGGNEQFF. The CDR3 DNA is TGTGCCAGCAGCTTAGGACTAGGGGGTAATGAGCAGTTCTTC.

The chain links TRBV2 to TRBJ2-3, with 7 bases identical to TRBD1. Germline V gives CDR1 SNHLY, CDR2 FYNNEI. Trimming took 6 bases from V and 2 from J; bases not matched to a gene: 5. The CDR3 runs to 14 residues. CDR3 region: CASRAQGLTDTQYF. CDR3 coding DNA: TGTGCCAGCAGGGCACAGGGGCTCACAGATACGCAGTATTTT.

In its sample, this clonotype was seen once. A much larger clone lies one base from this, so it may be a read error. The chain employs TRBV7-8 and TRBJ2-5, with D unclear. From germline, CDR1 is SGHVS and CDR2 FQNEAQ. With 2 bases removed from V and 5 bases from J, the gap between germline ends came to 15 bases. The CDR3 sequence is 15 residues long. The chain's CDR3 is CASSLRFKSRETQYF. CDR3 in DNA: TGTGCCAGCAGCTTACGGTTTAAGAGCAGGGAGACCCAGTACTTC. Supplemented by reference TRBV7-8 and TRBJ2-5, the full variable domain reads GAGVSQSPRYKVAKRGQDVALRCDPISGHVSLFWYQQALGQGPEFLTYFQNEAQLDKSGLPSDRFFAERPEGSVSTLKIQRTQQEDSAVYLCASSLRFKSRETQYFGPGTRLLVL.

This clonotype was seen a handful of times. The V and J genes are TRBV5-1 and TRBJ2-1; 8 bases match TRBD1. CDR1 and CDR2 (germline): SGHRS, YFSETQ. V shed 0 bases and J 3 bases; nucleotides not matched to a gene: 2. The CDR3 extends over 15 amino acids. The DNA for the CDR3 is TGCGCCAGCAGCTTGGAGGACAGGGACTACAATGAGCAGTTCTTC. Translated, it gives CASSLEDRDYNEQFF.